This T cell receptor beta chain was found in a study of long-term antiretroviral therapy in people with HIV. An immunoSEQ assay, version v3.0, was performed at survey level. Assay: immunoSEQ multiplex PCR; the TCRdb copy retains only in-frame clones and omits some. The table records roughly 33,000 clones, almost 97% of them present only once. Trimming stripped 6 bases from V and 5 bases from J, with 10 bases between. This CDR3 contains 13 residues. Germline V gives CDR1 MNHEY, CDR2 SMNVEV (reference sequence). The origin of this receptor is a man under 40 with HIV. Here the sequenced sample was unsorted PBMCs, taken 6.9 years after starting antiretroviral therapy. The chain is built from TRBV27 and TRBJ2-2; tentative D call: TRBD1 (5 bases). The CDR3 region has the DNA TGTGCCAGCAGGGGGCAGGTTACCGGGGAGCTGTTTTTT. This translates into CASRGQVTGELFF.